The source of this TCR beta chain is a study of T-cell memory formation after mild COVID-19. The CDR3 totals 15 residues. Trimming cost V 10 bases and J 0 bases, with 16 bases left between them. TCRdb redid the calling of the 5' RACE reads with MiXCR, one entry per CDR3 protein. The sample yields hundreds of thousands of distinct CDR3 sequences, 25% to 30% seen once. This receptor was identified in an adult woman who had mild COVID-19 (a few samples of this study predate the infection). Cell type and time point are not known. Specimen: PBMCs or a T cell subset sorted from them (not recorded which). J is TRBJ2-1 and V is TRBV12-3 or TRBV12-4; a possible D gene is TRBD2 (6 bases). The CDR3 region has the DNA TGTGCCACTTCGTTTGGGGGGAGCTCCTACAATGAGCAGTTCTTC. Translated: CATSFGGSSYNEQFF.